The clone carrying this T cell receptor (beta chain) was found many times. Being off target in a library aimed at alpha chains, this beta chain has a size of little meaning. The CDR3 sequence is 15 residues long. V gave up 6 bases and J gave up 9 bases; unmatched junction bases: 14. Germline V gene sequence: CDR1 DFQATT, CDR2 SNEGSKA (reference sequence). The data stem from a study of spatial heterogeneity in lung cancer. Unique molecular identifiers, one per molecule, were present on every TCR cDNA molecule. From the 5' RACE reads, TCRdb called clonotypes with MiXCR, one entry per CDR3 protein. In the table there are approximately 3,300 distinct CDR3 sequences, less than 3.5% of which are singletons. Time point specified: sample taken at primary tumor resection. Unsorted samples of tumor, nontumor lung or frozen PBMC had their whole RNA sequenced.

The chain is built from TRBV20-1 and TRBJ1-6, with 7 bases that match TRBD1. This TCR came from a human donor with early-stage non-small cell lung cancer. Sample: lung tissue, taken at surgery. The CDR3 sequence is CSADSGGQNFSPLHF. The DNA of the CDR3 is TGCAGTGCCGATTCCGGGGGACAGAATTTTTCACCCCTCCACTTT.